This record looks at one T cell receptor (beta chain) sequence and its context. Germline-derived CDR1 and CDR2 are LGHNT and FRNRAP. The V and J ends lost 6 bases and 2 bases respectively, with 3 bases between them. The CDR3 covers 11 residues. Runs used v3.0 of the immunoSEQ assay and were done at survey level. Measured with immunoSEQ multiplex PCR; TCRdb has only the in-frame clones, and not every one. The sample contains around 15,000 clones, 80% to 95% of which appear only once. The data derive from a study of long-term antiretroviral therapy in people with HIV. The source of this sequence is a woman in her 40s with HIV. The chain has TRBV12-5 and TRBJ2-3, with D uncertain. The sample here was unsorted PBMCs, taken 0.6 years after starting antiretroviral therapy. The CDR3 loop reads CASGSTDTQYF. The DNA of the CDR3 is TGTGCTAGTGGGTCCACAGATACGCAGTATTTT.